These 27 T cell receptor beta chains originate from one sample sequenced in a study of Graves' ophthalmopathy and Graves' hyperthyroidism. The TCR beta CDR3 regions underwent amplification from RNA transcripts. Second-round multiplex PCR came after a first-round RT-PCR that employed HTBI primers. In TCRdb, the multiplex PCR reads were re-called with MiXCR into one record per CDR3 protein. This table holds over a million distinct CDR3 sequences, less than 45% found once. The sample consisted of peripheral blood or thyroid tissue (not recorded which). Source of these receptors: an adult man with Graves' hyperthyroidism.

The rearrangement joins TRBV6-6 to TRBJ1-3; D is undetermined. V shed 2 bases and J shed 3 bases, with 5 bases lying between them. Per germline, CDR1 MNHNY and CDR2 SVGAGI (reference sequence). CDR3 size: 13 residues. Here the CDR3 reads CASSYDGGNTIYF. Here the CDR3 DNA reads TGTGCCAGCAGTTACGACGGTGGAAACACCATATATTTT.

This clonotype was found many times. The V call is TRBV20-1, the J call TRBJ1-5; D is possibly TRBD1 (6 bases). The V gene lost 1 base and the J gene lost 4 bases, with 14 bases spanning the gap. The V gene's germline CDR1 is DFQATT and CDR2 SNEGSKA (reference sequence). The CDR3 sequence is 15 residues long. The CDR3 protein is CSARGDTDLNQPQHF. The CDR3 nucleotides are TGCAGTGCTAGAGGGGACACTGACTTAAATCAGCCCCAGCATTTT.

This clonotype came up once. A much larger clone differs from this one at a single base, so this may be a read error. The chain carries TRBV24-1 and TRBJ2-7; D perhaps matches TRBD2 (6 bases). CDR1 and CDR2 (germline): KGHDR, SFDVKD. The CDR3 runs to 12 residues. DNA of the CDR3: TGTGCCACCAGTGATCGGGGGTACGGGCAGTACTTC. Its protein is CATSDRGYGQYF.

In regard to this clonotype: It may be a read error: a sequence one base away is much more abundant. This sequence joins TRBV2 and TRBJ2-7; no firm D call. Germline CDR1 SNHLY, CDR2 FYNNEI. This CDR3 is built from 14 residues. V was shortened by 3 bases and J by 3 bases, with 12 bases between the two germline ends. The CDR3 nucleotides are TGTGCCAGCAGTGAGTCGTGGTCCAACTACGAGCAGTACTTC. Its protein product is CASSESWSNYEQYF.

Ten or more counts support this clonotype. The chain couples TRBV7-2 to TRBJ2-6; 12 positions match TRBD2. This CDR3 contains 18 residues. V lost 5 bases to trimming and J lost 1 base; unmatched junction nucleotides: 6. Germline CDR1 and CDR2: SGHTA and FQGNSA. The CDR3 sequence: CASSPRLAGVSGANVLTF. The DNA of the CDR3 is TGTGCCAGCAGCCCCAGACTAGCGGGAGTATCTGGGGCCAACGTCCTGACTTTC.

CDR3 DNA sequence: TGTGCCATCCTAAGGGACGGTTATGGCTACACCTTC. It is translated as CAILRDGYGYTF. This chain uses TRBV10-3 with TRBJ1-2; TRBD1 might be the D (5 bases). Trimming stripped 8 bases from V and 5 bases from J, with 12 bases between. CDR1 is ENHRY and CDR2 is SYGVKD in the germline V gene. This CDR3 is 12 amino acids long.

For this clonotype: The CDR3 end shows no conserved phenylalanine or tryptophan, and so a read error is likely. V and J are TRBV25-1 and TRBJ2-7, with D possibly being TRBD1 or TRBD2 (5 bases each). Germline CDR1 is MGHDK and CDR2 is SYGVNS. Between the trimmed V and J ends, which lost 10 bases and 5 bases, there was a span of 21 bases. The length of the CDR3 is 14 residues. CDR3 sequence (DNA): TGTGCCACCAGCCCCAGACAGCTCGGGAACGAGCAGTACATC. Translated: CATSPRQLGNEQYI.

This clonotype was seen many times. The V and J genes are TRBV6-5 and TRBJ1-2; a possible D gene is TRBD1 (5 bases). In germline, CDR1 is MNHEY, CDR2 SVGAGI. V was cut by 10 bases and J by 5 bases, with 11 bases left in between. The CDR3 loop spans 11 amino acids. CDR3 bases: TGTGCCACTAGTTGGGGGTATGGCTACACCTTC. This sequence encodes CATSWGYGYTF.

This clonotype was detected ten times or more. The chain links TRBV29-1 to TRBJ1-5; the D gene is possibly TRBD1 (5 bases). V was trimmed by 2 bases and J by 2 bases, leaving 10 bases between them. Germline-derived CDR1 and CDR2 are SQVTM and ANQGSEA. The CDR3 totals 14 residues. The CDR3 spells CSVEYRHGNQPQHF. The DNA of the CDR3 is TGCAGCGTTGAATACAGGCATGGCAATCAGCCCCAGCATTTT.

This clonotype was seen ten or more times. The chain carries TRBV29-1 and TRBJ2-2; tentatively, D is TRBD2 (5 bases). The germline V gene encodes CDR1 SQVTM and CDR2 ANQGSEA. With 6 bases removed from V and 5 bases from J, the gap between germline ends came to 19 bases. The CDR3 runs to 15 residues. The CDR3 sequence: CSVSAGELLTGELFF. DNA for the CDR3: TGCAGCGTCTCCGCTGGGGAGCTACTGACCGGGGAGCTGTTTTTT.

This clonotype has ten or more counts. V and J are TRBV5-6 and TRBJ1-6, with a weak D call TRBD1 (5 bases). Trimming took off 3 bases at V and 10 bases at J, with 14 bases between the two ends. Germline V lookup: CDR1 SGHDT, CDR2 YYEEEE. CDR3 length: 14 amino acids. This CDR3 reads CASSSRRGGSPLHF. In DNA, the CDR3 is TGTGCCAGCAGCTCGAGACGGGGCGGCTCACCCCTCCACTTT. The entire variable domain, with the rest obtained from reference TRBV5-6 and TRBJ1-6, is as follows: DAGVTQSPTHLIKTRGQQVTLRCSPKSGHDTVSWYQQALGQGPQFIFQYYEEEERQRGNFPDRFSGHQFPNYSSELNVNALLLGDSALYLCASSSRRGGSPLHFGNGTRLTVT.

The chain employs TRBV9 and TRBJ1-4; 7 bases agree with TRBD1. V was clipped by 4 bases and J by 0 bases; unmatched bases: 9. The germline gives CDR1 SGDLS, CDR2 YYNGEE. CDR3 length equals 17 residues. Written as DNA, the CDR3 is TGTGCCAGCAGCCCTGTCGGCAGGGGGACAACTAATGAAAAACTGTTTTTT. Amino acid sequence: CASSPVGRGTTNEKLFF.

With regard to this clonotype: A much larger clonotype is one base distant, so this may be a read error. The rearrangement links TRBV11-2 to TRBJ1-6, with a weak D call TRBD1 (5 bases). Germline V gives CDR1 SGHAT, CDR2 FQNNGV. Deletions cut 3 bases from V and 12 bases from J, with 18 bases between. This CDR3 region has 15 residues. The DNA of the CDR3 is TGTGCCAGCAGCTTGGCCAGGGCGCTCCTGGGACCCCTCCACTTT. Amino acids: CASSLARALLGPLHF.

The V and J genes are TRBV20-1 and TRBJ2-5; 8 bases agree with TRBD2. Looked up from germline, CDR1 is DFQATT and CDR2 is SNEGSKA (reference sequence). The CDR3 has 16 amino acids. V was pared by 4 bases and J by 6 bases, with 16 bases of the junction left unmatched. The CDR3 sequence: CSATLQGSGSTKTQYF. Written as DNA, the CDR3 is TGCAGTGCTACCCTACAGGGAAGCGGGAGTACGAAGACCCAGTACTTC.

This clonotype was seen a few times. The chain uses TRBV10-3 and TRBJ2-5; 15 bases align to TRBD2. Germline trimming cut 7 bases from V and 1 base from J; bases unmatched to any gene: 4. CDR3 size: 16 residues. Looked up from germline, CDR1 is ENHRY and CDR2 is SYGVKD. CDR3 sequence: CAINPGLAGGQETQYF. Here the CDR3 DNA reads TGTGCCATCAACCCGGGACTAGCGGGGGGCCAAGAGACCCAGTACTTC.

Remarks on this clonotype: A much larger clone lies a single base off, so this may be a read error. CDR3 DNA: TGTGCCAGCAGCCCGGGACTAGCGGGAACGAACACCGGGGAGCTGTTTTTT. It translates to CASSPGLAGTNTGELFF. The chain links TRBV7-2 to TRBJ2-2; 13 bases agree with TRBD2. This CDR3 comprises 17 residues. The junction had 3 bases not matched to a gene; V was cut back by 5 bases and J by 0 bases. Germline CDR1 reads SGHTA; CDR2 reads FQGNSA.

This sequence joins TRBV12-3 or TRBV12-4 and TRBJ2-7, with 7 bases aligning to TRBD1. V dropped 1 base and J dropped 7; count of bases not matched to a gene: 7. The length of the CDR3 is 14 residues. The CDR3 protein is CASSLVGGYEEQYF. CDR3 DNA sequence: TGTGCCAGCAGTTTAGTAGGGGGCTATGAAGAGCAGTACTTC.

The chain links TRBV18 to TRBJ1-3; no clear D. The CDR3 length is 13 residues. Germline CDR1 KGHSH, CDR2 LQKENI. V was pared by 0 bases and J by 5 bases, with 5 bases between. CDR3 sequence: CASSPPERNTIYF. CDR3 bases: TGTGCCAGCTCACCACCCGAGAGAAACACCATATATTTT. Based on the CDR3 plus reference TRBV18 and TRBJ1-3, the full variable domain is NAGVMQNPRHLVRRRGQEARLRCSPMKGHSHVYWYRQLPEEGLKFMVYLQKENIIDESGMPKERFSAEFPKEGPSILRIQQVVRGDSAAYFCASSPPERNTIYFGEGSWLTVV.

The sample holds a few counts of this clonotype. The chain couples TRBV12-3 or TRBV12-4 to TRBJ1-4; 12 bases agree with TRBD1. The CDR3 sequence is 18 residues long. Unmatched junction bases numbered 7, after V lost 1 base and J lost 4 bases. In DNA, the CDR3 is TGTGCCAGCAGTTTAGGGCTGGGACAGGGGGCAGATAATGAAAAACTGTTTTTT. Its protein is CASSLGLGQGADNEKLFF.

This clonotype was seen more than once but under ten times. V and J are TRBV29-1 and TRBJ2-7; 9 bases map to TRBD1. The ends lost 0 bases at V and 4 bases at J; junction bases unmatched: 19. CDR3 size: 19 residues. Germline CDR1 and CDR2: SQVTM and ANQGSEA. The CDR3 sequence: CSVEDRMGQGIRDKYEQYF. The CDR3 DNA reads as TGCAGCGTTGAAGATCGAATGGGACAGGGCATTCGGGATAAATACGAGCAGTACTTC.

The rearrangement joins TRBV20-1 to TRBJ1-1; a possible D gene is TRBD1 (5 bases). The CDR3 is 11 amino acids. CDR1 and CDR2 from the germline V gene are DFQATT and SNEGSKA (reference sequence). The CDR3 sequence is CSQREGTEAFF. Written as DNA, the CDR3 is TGCAGCCAACGGGAGGGGACTGAAGCTTTCTTT.

In the case of this clonotype: A much larger clone differs from this one at a single base, so this may be a read error. Because it lacks the conserved phenylalanine or tryptophan at the end, this CDR3 is likely a read error. The chain is built from TRBV6-2 or TRBV6-3 and TRBJ2-7, with 13 bases that match TRBD2. The V and J ends lost 4 bases and 6 bases, in that order; junction bases with no gene match: 3. Germline assignment: CDR1 MNHEY and CDR2 SVGEGT. This CDR3 region has 14 residues. The CDR3 here is CASSWTSGSGEQYL. In DNA, the CDR3 is TGTGCCAGCAGTTGGACTAGCGGGAGTGGCGAGCAGTACCTC.

This clonotype was seen ten or more times. The rearrangement uses TRBV20-1 and TRBJ2-7; D may be TRBD1 (5 bases). Deletions cut 3 bases from V and 2 bases from J, with 14 bases between. CDR1 and CDR2 from the germline V gene are DFQATT and SNEGSKA (reference sequence). The CDR3 loop spans 14 amino acids. The CDR3: CSARETAVTYEQYF. In nucleotides, the CDR3 is TGCAGTGCTAGGGAGACAGCCGTAACCTACGAGCAGTACTTC.

This sequence joins TRBV25-1 and TRBJ1-4, with unresolved D. This CDR3 has 15 amino acids. Trimming removed 6 bases from V and 0 bases from J, with 11 bases in between. Germline V lookup: CDR1 MGHDK, CDR2 SYGVNS. The CDR3 region has the DNA TGTGCCAGCAGCTTGAGGATCTCAACTAATGAAAAACTGTTTTTT. Protein product: CASSLRISTNEKLFF.

In its sample, this clonotype was seen a few times. The J gene is TRBJ2-7, the V gene TRBV2; TRBD1 matches 7 bases. The ends lost 8 bases at V and 3 bases at J; junction bases unmatched: 4. The germline gives CDR1 SNHLY, CDR2 FYNNEI. The CDR3 loop spans 12 amino acids. The CDR3 is CASRGQIYEQYF. For the CDR3, the DNA is TGTGCCAGCCGGGGACAGATCTACGAGCAGTACTTC. Based on the CDR3 plus reference TRBV2 and TRBJ2-7, the full variable domain is EPEVTQTPSHQVTQMGQEVILRCVPISNHLYFYWYRQILGQKVEFLVSFYNNEISEKSEIFDDQFSVERPDGSNFTLKIRSTKLEDSAMYFCASRGQIYEQYFGPGTRLTVT.

The chain recombines TRBV9 with TRBJ2-5; the D gene is possibly TRBD1 (5 bases). V gave up 3 bases and J gave up 5 bases, with 23 bases separating them. The length of the CDR3 is 17 residues. Germline loops: CDR1 SGDLS, CDR2 YYNGEE. CDR3 in amino acids: CASSGWQGANTGETQYF. DNA for the CDR3: TGTGCCAGCAGCGGGTGGCAGGGCGCGAACACCGGGGAGACCCAGTACTTC.

This clonotype has at least ten counts. The junction and the germline gene differ at one end; a read error may be behind it. The chain couples TRBV29-1 to TRBJ1-1; 8 positions match TRBD1. Germline V gene lookup returns CDR1 SQVTM and CDR2 ANQGSEA. The CDR3 has 12 amino acids. In DNA form, the CDR3 reads TGCAGCGTTGAAGAGGGGACAGGTGCCCTTATCTTT. This sequence encodes CSVEEGTGALIF.